The clone carrying this T cell receptor beta chain was detected many times. The data are from a study of early T cells in non-severe SARS-CoV-2 infection. V was pared by 1 base and J by 2 bases, with 10 bases of the junction left unmatched. The CDR3 contains 17 residues. From germline, CDR1 is SGHTA and CDR2 FQGNSA. TCRdb passed the 5' RACE reads through MiXCR, listing each CDR3 protein once. This table has about 43,000 distinct CDR3 sequences, approximately 11% appearing once. This sequence was found in an adult who was a healthcare worker with PCR-confirmed SARS-CoV-2 infection or an uninfected control (not recorded which). The chain uses TRBV7-2 and TRBJ2-7, with 8 bases lining up with TRBD2. The sequenced material came from whole blood. The CDR3 nucleotides read TGTGCCAGCAGCTTAGGGCCGGGAGGGTCCATCCCCTACGAGCAGTACTTC. Protein sequence: CASSLGPGGSIPYEQYF.